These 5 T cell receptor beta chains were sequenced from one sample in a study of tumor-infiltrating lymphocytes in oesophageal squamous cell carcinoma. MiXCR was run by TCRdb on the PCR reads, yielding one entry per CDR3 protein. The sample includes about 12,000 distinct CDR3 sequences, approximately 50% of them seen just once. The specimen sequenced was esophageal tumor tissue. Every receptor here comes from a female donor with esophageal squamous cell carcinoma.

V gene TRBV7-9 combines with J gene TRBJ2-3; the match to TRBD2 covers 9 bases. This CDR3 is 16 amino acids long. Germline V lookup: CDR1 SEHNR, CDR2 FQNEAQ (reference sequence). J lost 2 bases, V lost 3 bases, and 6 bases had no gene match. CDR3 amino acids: CASSLGSGRVTDTQYF. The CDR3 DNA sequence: TGTGCCAGCAGCTTGGGTAGCGGGAGAGTCACAGATACGCAGTATTTT. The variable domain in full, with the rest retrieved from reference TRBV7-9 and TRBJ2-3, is DTGVSQNPRHKITKRGQNVTFRCDPISEHNRLYWYRQTLGQGPEFLTYFQNEAQLEKSRLLSDRFSAERPKGSFSTLEIQRTEQGDSAMYLCASSLGSGRVTDTQYFGPGTRLTVL.

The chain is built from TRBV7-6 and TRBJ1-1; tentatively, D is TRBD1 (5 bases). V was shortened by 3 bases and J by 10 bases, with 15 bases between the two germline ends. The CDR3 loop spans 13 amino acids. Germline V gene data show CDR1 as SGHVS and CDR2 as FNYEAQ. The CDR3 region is CASSFLSGTSAFF. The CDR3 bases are TGTGCCAGCAGCTTCTTGTCCGGGACGTCAGCTTTCTTT. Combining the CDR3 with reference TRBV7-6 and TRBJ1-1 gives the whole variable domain GAGVSQSPRYKVTKRGQDVALRCDPISGHVSLYWYRQALGQGPEFLTYFNYEAQQDKSGLPNDRFSAERPEGSISTLTIQRTEQRDSAMYRCASSFLSGTSAFFGQGTRLTVV.

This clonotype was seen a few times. Here the CDR3 reads CASSLGSRSSGETQYF. DNA for the CDR3: TGTGCCAGCAGTCTAGGATCGAGGTCTAGCGGGGAGACCCAGTACTTC. This sequence joins TRBV11-2 and TRBJ2-5; 8 bases agree with TRBD2. CDR3 length: 16 residues. J gave up 5 bases and V 6 bases, and 14 bases lay outside the gene matches. CDR1 and CDR2 (germline): SGHAT, FQNNGV.

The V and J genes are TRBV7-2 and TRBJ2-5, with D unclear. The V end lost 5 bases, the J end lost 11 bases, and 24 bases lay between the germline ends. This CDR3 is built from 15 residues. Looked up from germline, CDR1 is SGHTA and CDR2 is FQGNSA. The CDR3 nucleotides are TGTGCCAGCAGCCTAAATACAGATTACTACAATGAGCAGTACTTC. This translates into CASSLNTDYYNEQYF.

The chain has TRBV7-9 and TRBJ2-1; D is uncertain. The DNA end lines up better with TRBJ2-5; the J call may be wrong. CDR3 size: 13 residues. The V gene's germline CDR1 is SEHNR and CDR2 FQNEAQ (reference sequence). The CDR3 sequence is CASSLTEAKTQYF. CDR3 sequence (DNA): TGTGCCAGCAGCTTAACAGAAGCGAAGACCCAGTACTTC.